The text below deals with one T cell receptor (beta chain). No antigen is known for it. Nothing much larger sits one base from this clone, and base qualities are not available. CDR1 MNHNS and CDR2 SASEGT are derived from the germline V gene. Spanning cysteine to phenylalanine, the CDR3 consists of 12 amino acids. Here the CDR3 DNA is all that survives: 36 bases in frame from base 1. The trim is 0 bases for V and 16 bases for J, with a gap of 10 bases between the germline ends. The source of the sample is a study of T cell repertoires in cytomegalovirus infection (dated by TCRdb to between 2018 and 2020). Regarding the study in general: Donor HLA type was relevant to the analysis, because carriage of CMV infection together with the matching HLA type was indicated by public TCR beta signatures.

Points the paper makes about the study in general: In both this cohort and an independent roughly 350-donor cohort, the cumulative frequency of public TCR beta family members distinguished carriers of CMV infection plus the relevant HLA type. The ex vivo response was dominated by HLA-C-restricted CMV-specific TCR beta clonotypes, and the single most frequent clonotype in two of eight donors was supplied by these HLA-C-restricted clonotypes.

This sample was sequenced with an Illumina HiSeq 1500. TCRdb ran its own pipeline on the public reads, namely fastp trimming at Q25 and MiXCR clone calling, and kept in-frame beta chains. For every CDR3 protein sequence, its rows merge into one entry that carries the most common genes and DNA. The sample table holds around 740,000 distinct CDR3 sequences, of which less than 40% were seen once. The biggest ten clones account for around 3% of the sample. The sequencing sample was made of PBMCs. The V and J genes are TRBV6-1 and TRBJ1-6, with no D gene named confidently. The sequence came from a human donor in good health (CMV status not recorded). Some clones in this sample may be carry-over from other donors' samples. The CDR3 is CASSEAAQLLHF. In nucleotides, the sequence is TGTGCCAGCAGTGAAGCAGCACAGCTGCTCCACTTT.